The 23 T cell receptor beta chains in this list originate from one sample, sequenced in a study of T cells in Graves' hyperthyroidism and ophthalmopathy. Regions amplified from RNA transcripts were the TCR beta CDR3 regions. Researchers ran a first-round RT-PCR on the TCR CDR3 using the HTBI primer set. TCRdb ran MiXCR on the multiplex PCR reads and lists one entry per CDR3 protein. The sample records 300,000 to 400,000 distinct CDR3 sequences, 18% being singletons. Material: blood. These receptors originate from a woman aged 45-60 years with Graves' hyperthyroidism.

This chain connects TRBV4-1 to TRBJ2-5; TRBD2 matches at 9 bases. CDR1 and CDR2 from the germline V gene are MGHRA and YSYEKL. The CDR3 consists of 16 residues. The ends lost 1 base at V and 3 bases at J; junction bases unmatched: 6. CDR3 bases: TGCGCCAGCAGCCAAGTTGTTAGCGGGAGCAAAGAGACCCAGTACTTC. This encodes CASSQVVSGSKETQYF.

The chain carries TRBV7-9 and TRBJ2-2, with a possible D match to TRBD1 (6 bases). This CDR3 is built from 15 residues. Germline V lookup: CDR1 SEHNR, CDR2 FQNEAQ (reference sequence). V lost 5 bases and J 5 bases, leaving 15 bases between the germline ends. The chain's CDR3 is CASSLTGHVTGELFF. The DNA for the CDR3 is TGTGCCAGCAGCCTGACAGGACATGTGACCGGGGAGCTGTTTTTT.

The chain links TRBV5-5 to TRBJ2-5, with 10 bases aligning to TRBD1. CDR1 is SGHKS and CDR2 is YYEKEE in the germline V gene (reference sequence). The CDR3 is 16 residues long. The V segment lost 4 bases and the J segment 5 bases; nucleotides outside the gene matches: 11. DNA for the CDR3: TGTGCCAGCAGCCCGGACAGGGGGACTGGCGGCGAGACCCAGTACTTC. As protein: CASSPDRGTGGETQYF.

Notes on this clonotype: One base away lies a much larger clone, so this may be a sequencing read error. DNA of the CDR3: TGTACCAGCAGCCCCCATGAGACCCAGTACTTC. Its protein is CTSSPHETQYF. This chain uses TRBV2 with TRBJ2-5; D uncertain. This CDR3 is built from 11 residues. The germline CDR1 and CDR2 sequences are SNHLY and FYNNEI.

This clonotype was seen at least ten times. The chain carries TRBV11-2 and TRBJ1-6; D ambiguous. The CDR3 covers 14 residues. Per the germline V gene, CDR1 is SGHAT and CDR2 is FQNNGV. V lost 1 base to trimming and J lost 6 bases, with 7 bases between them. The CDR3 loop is CASSLALPNSPLHF. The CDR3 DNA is TGTGCCAGCAGCTTAGCCTTACCTAATTCACCCCTCCACTTT. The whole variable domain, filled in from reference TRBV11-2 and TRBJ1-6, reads EAGVAQSPRYKIIEKRQSVAFWCNPISGHATLYWYQQILGQGPKLLIQFQNNGVVDDSQLPKDRFSAERLKGVDSTLKIQPAKLEDSAVYLCASSLALPNSPLHFGNGTRLTVT.

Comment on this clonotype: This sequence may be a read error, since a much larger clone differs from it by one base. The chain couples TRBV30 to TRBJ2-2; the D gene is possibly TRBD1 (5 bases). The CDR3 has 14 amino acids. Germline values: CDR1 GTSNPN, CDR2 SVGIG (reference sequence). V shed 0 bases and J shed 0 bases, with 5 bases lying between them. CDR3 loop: CAWSVDTNTGELFF. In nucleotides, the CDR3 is TGTGCCTGGAGTGTGGACACGAACACCGGGGAGCTGTTTTTT.

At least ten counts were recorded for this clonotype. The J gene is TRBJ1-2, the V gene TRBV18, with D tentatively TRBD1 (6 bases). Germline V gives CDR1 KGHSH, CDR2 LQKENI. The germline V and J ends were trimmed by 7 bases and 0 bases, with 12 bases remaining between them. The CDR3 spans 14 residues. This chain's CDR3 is CASWTVSANYGYTF. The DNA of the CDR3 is TGTGCCAGCTGGACAGTTTCTGCTAACTATGGCTACACCTTC. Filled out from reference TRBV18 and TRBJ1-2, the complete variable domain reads NAGVMQNPRHLVRRRGQEARLRCSPMKGHSHVYWYRQLPEEGLKFMVYLQKENIIDESGMPKERFSAEFPKEGPSILRIQQVVRGDSAAYFCASWTVSANYGYTFGSGTRLTVV.

The CDR3 coding sequence is TGTGCCAGCACCCAAGGCTTTAGACAGGACATCACAGATACGCAGTATTTT. Its protein product is CASTQGFRQDITDTQYF. This chain links TRBV6-1 with TRBJ2-3; the D gene is possibly TRBD1 (6 bases). V dropped 7 bases and J dropped 2 bases, with 22 bases sitting between them. This CDR3 comprises 17 residues. CDR1 and CDR2 (germline): MNHNS, SASEGT.

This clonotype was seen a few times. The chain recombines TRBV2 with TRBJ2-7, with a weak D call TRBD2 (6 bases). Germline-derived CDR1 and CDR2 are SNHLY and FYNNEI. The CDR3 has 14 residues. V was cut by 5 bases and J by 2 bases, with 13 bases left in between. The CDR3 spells CASSLIAVTYEQYF. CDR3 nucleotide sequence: TGTGCCAGCAGTTTGATAGCGGTGACCTACGAGCAGTACTTC.

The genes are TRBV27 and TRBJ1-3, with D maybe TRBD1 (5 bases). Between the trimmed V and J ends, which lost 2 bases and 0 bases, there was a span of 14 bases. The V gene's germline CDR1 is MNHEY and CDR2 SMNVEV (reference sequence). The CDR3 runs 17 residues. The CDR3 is CASSLSPGPHSGNTIYF. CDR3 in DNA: TGTGCCAGCAGTTTAAGTCCAGGGCCTCACTCTGGAAACACCATATATTTT.

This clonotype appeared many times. The CDR3 region has the DNA TGTGCCAGCAGTGATTGGGGGAATGAAAAACTGTTTTTT. Its protein product is CASSDWGNEKLFF. The chain is built from TRBV2 and TRBJ1-4, with a weak D call TRBD1 (5 bases). Trimming took 3 bases from V and 5 from J, leaving 7 bases between them. The CDR3 loop spans 13 amino acids. Germline V lookup: CDR1 SNHLY, CDR2 FYNNEI.

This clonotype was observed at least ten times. Here the CDR3 DNA reads TGCGCCAGCAGTAGCGGGAGTAACCTAGATACGCAGTATTTT. Its protein product is CASSSGSNLDTQYF. The chain employs TRBV5-1 and TRBJ2-3; 9 nucleotides agree with TRBD2. The CDR3 loop spans 14 amino acids. Germline V lookup: CDR1 SGHRS, CDR2 YFSETQ. The trim removed 5 bases at V and 5 bases at J, leaving 6 bases unmatched.

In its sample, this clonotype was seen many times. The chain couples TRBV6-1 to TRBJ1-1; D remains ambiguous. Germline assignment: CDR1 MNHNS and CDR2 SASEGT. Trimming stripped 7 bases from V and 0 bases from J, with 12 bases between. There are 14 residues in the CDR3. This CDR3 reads CASTSFGMNTEAFF. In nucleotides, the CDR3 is TGTGCCAGCACGTCCTTCGGCATGAACACTGAAGCTTTCTTT.

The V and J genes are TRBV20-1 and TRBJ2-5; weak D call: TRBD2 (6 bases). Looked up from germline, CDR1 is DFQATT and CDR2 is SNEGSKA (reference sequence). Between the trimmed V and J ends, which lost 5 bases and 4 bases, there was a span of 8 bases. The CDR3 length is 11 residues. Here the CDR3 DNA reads TGCAGTGCTCGGAGGGGAGAGACCCAGTACTTC. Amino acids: CSARRGETQYF.

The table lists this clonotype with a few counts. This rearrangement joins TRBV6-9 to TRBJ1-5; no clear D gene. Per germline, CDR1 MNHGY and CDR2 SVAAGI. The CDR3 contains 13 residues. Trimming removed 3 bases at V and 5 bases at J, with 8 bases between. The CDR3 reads CASSYEVDQPQHF. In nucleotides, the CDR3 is TGTGCCAGCAGTTACGAAGTGGATCAGCCCCAGCATTTT.

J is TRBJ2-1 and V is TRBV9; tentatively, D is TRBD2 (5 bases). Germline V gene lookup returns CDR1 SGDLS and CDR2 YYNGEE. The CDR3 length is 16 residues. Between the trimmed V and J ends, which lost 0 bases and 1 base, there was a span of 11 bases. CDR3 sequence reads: CASSVDQRSSYNEQFF. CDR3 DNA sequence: TGTGCCAGCAGCGTAGATCAGCGGTCTTCCTACAATGAGCAGTTCTTC.

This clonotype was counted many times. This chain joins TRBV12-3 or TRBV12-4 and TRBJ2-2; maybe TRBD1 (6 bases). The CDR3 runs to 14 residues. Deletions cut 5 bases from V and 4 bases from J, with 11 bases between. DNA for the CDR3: TGTGCCAGCAGTCTACAGGGTACCACCGGGGAGCTGTTTTTT. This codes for CASSLQGTTGELFF.

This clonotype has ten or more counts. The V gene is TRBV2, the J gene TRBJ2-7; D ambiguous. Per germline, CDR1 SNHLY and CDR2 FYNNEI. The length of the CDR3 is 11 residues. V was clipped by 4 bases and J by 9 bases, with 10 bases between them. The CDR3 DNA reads TGTGCCAGCAGTGCCTTCGCCGGGCAGTACTTC. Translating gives CASSAFAGQYF. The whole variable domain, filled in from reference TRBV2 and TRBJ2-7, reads EPEVTQTPSHQVTQMGQEVILRCVPISNHLYFYWYRQILGQKVEFLVSFYNNEISEKSEIFDDQFSVERPDGSNFTLKIRSTKLEDSAMYFCASSAFAGQYFGPGTRLTVT.

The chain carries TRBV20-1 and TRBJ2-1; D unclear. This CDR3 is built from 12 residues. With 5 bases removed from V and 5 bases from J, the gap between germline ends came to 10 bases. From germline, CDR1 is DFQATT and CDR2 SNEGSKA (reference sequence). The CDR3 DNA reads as TGCAGTGCTCTCAACACCCACAATGAGCAGTTCTTC. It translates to CSALNTHNEQFF.

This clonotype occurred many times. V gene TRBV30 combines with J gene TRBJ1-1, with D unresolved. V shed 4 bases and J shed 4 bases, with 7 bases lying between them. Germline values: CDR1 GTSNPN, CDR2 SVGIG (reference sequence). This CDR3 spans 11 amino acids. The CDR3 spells CAWIWVTEAFF. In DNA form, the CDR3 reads TGTGCCTGGATATGGGTCACTGAAGCTTTCTTT.

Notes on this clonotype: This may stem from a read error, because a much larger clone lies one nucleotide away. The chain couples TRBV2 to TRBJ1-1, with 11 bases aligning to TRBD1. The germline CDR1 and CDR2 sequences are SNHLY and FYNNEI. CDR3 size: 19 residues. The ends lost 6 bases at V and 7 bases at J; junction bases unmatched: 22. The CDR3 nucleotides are TGTGCCAGCAGCGTAGATCCGCGTCGGGGACAGGGGGTCAGGGATGAAGCTTTCTTT. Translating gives CASSVDPRRGQGVRDEAFF.

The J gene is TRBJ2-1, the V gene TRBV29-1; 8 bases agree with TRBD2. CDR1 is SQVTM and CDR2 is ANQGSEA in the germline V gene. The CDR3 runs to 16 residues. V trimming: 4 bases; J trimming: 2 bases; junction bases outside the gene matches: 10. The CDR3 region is CSVAGWGGRTYNEQFF. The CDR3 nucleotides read TGCAGCGTTGCGGGGTGGGGCGGGAGGACCTACAATGAGCAGTTCTTC.

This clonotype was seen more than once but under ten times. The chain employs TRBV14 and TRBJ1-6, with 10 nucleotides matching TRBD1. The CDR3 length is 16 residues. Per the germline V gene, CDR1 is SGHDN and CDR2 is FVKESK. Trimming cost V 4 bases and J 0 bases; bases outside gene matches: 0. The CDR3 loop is CASSRTGGSYNSPLHF. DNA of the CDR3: TGTGCCAGCAGCCGGACAGGGGGCTCCTATAATTCACCCCTCCACTTT.